The 15 T cell receptor beta chains below were found in one sample sequenced in a study of blood T cell repertoires in COVID-19 (dated by TCRdb to the early 2020s). Libraries were made using the immunoSEQ multiplex PCR assay. The table was pulled from immuneACCESS by TCRdb, which kept in-frame rearrangements only. Such tables lose some clones; where checked, under half of the loss comes from unresolved V genes, and the rest has no known cause. This sample gives 240,000 or so clones in total; approximately 86% of them show up just once. The ten largest account for around 0.8% of the sample. Sequencing input: peripheral blood. The source of these receptors is a woman between 25 and 40 years old with acute or convalescent COVID-19.

The chain recombines TRBV5-1 with TRBJ2-7; D perhaps matches TRBD1 (5 bases). The CDR3 runs to 14 residues. Germline V gene lookup returns CDR1 SGHRS and CDR2 YFSETQ. Trimming cost V 6 bases and J 1 base, with 14 bases left between them. Here the CDR3 reads CASTPTEFSYEQYF. The CDR3 DNA is TGCGCCAGCACCCCGACAGAATTTTCCTACGAGCAGTACTTC. Supplemented by reference TRBV5-1 and TRBJ2-7, the full variable domain reads KAGVTQTPRYLIKTRGQQVTLSCSPISGHRSVSWYQQTPGQGLQFLFEYFSETQRNKGNFPGRFSGRQFSNSRSEMNVSTLELGDSALYLCASTPTEFSYEQYFGPGTRLTVT.

The chain is built from TRBV6-5 and TRBJ2-7, with D perhaps matching TRBD1 (6 bases). Trimming pared 6 bases from V and 3 bases from J, leaving 15 bases between. This CDR3 has 14 residues. Germline CDR1 and CDR2: MNHEY and SVGAGI. In DNA, the CDR3 is TGTGCCAGCAGGCGGCCAGGACAGTACTACGAGCAGTACTTC. As protein: CASRRPGQYYEQYF.

The CDR3 reads CSVKGQGARNIQYF. CDR3 DNA sequence: TGCAGCGTGAAAGGACAGGGGGCTAGAAACATTCAGTACTTC. This chain connects TRBV29-1 to TRBJ2-4, with 11 nucleotides matching TRBD1. The CDR3 consists of 14 residues. Germline values: CDR1 SQVTM, CDR2 ANQGSEA. The trim removed 6 bases at V and 6 bases at J, leaving 7 bases unmatched.

The chain combines TRBV9 with TRBJ2-5, with 9 bases identical to TRBD1. The CDR3 sequence is 15 residues long. The germline V gene encodes CDR1 SGDLS and CDR2 YYNGEE. J gave up 5 bases and V 1 base, and 6 bases lay outside the gene matches. CDR3 protein: CASSVTGGQGETQYF. The CDR3 nucleotides read TGTGCCAGCAGCGTAACAGGAGGACAGGGGGAGACCCAGTACTTC.

The V and J genes are TRBV6-1 and TRBJ1-4, with TRBD1 matching over 7 bases. This CDR3 is built from 15 residues. Germline V gives CDR1 MNHNS, CDR2 SASEGT. V shed 2 bases, J shed 8 bases, and the junction held 8 bases outside the gene matches. CDR3 DNA: TGTGCCAGCAGTGAACTCTCACCAGGGGGGGAAAAACTGTTTTTT. Its translation is CASSELSPGGEKLFF.

V is TRBV9 and J is TRBJ2-1; the D gene is possibly TRBD2 (7 bases). This CDR3 contains 14 residues. Germline loops: CDR1 SGDLS, CDR2 YYNGEE. Trimming cost V 7 bases and J 2 bases, with 13 bases left between them. The CDR3 DNA follows: TGTGCCAGCGGCGGGGGCGGCACCTACAATGAGCAGTTCTTC. This encodes CASGGGGTYNEQFF.

J is TRBJ2-2 and V is TRBV7-3; TRBD2 matches at 11 bases. The germline CDR1 and CDR2 sequences are SGHTA and FQGTGA. This CDR3 is 18 amino acids long. The ends lost 5 bases at V and 0 bases at J; junction bases unmatched: 8. The CDR3 sequence is CASSLGLADRTNTGELFF. The CDR3 DNA reads as TGTGCCAGCAGCCTGGGACTAGCGGATAGAACGAACACCGGGGAGCTGTTTTTT.

V gene TRBV27 combines with J gene TRBJ2-1; 11 bases map to TRBD2. This CDR3 region has 15 residues. Germline trimming cut 2 bases from V and 8 bases from J; bases unmatched to any gene: 5. Germline loops: CDR1 MNHEY, CDR2 SMNVEV (reference sequence). The CDR3 nucleotides are TGTGCCAGCAGTTTAGATCCTAGCGGGAGGTATGAGCAGTTCTTC. It encodes CASSLDPSGRYEQFF.

This clone was seen only once. The chain carries TRBV2 and TRBJ1-6; TRBD1 matches 7 bases. Germline V CDR1 and CDR2: SNHLY, FYNNEI. The CDR3 runs to 16 residues. Trimming cost V 5 bases and J 9 bases; bases outside gene matches: 13. The CDR3 spells CASSREEGGLVSPLHF. Here the CDR3 DNA reads TGTGCCAGCAGTAGGGAGGAAGGGGGCCTCGTTTCACCCCTCCACTTT.

This clone has only one observation. The V call is TRBV6-2 or TRBV6-3, the J call TRBJ2-5, with no clear D. Germline V gives CDR1 MNHEY, CDR2 SVGEGT. The germline V and J ends were trimmed by 4 bases and 2 bases, with 11 bases remaining between them. The CDR3 spans 14 residues. The CDR3 DNA sequence: TGTGCCAGCAGTTTAAGACTTATTCAAGAGACCCAGTACTTC. It is translated as CASSLRLIQETQYF.

This rearrangement joins TRBV7-2 to TRBJ2-7; 9 bases agree with TRBD2. Trimming took 5 bases from V and 6 from J; bases not matched to a gene: 8. This CDR3 contains 14 residues. Per germline, CDR1 SGHTA and CDR2 FQGNSA. In nucleotides, the CDR3 is TGTGCCAGCAGCAATAAGCGGGGGGCGGTCGAGCAGTACTTC. Protein sequence: CASSNKRGAVEQYF.

The chain couples TRBV24-1 to TRBJ2-1; maybe TRBD1 (5 bases). Germline values: CDR1 KGHDR, CDR2 SFDVKD. V dropped 3 bases and J dropped 8 bases, with 16 bases sitting between them. CDR3 length equals 15 residues. The CDR3 DNA sequence: TGTGCCACCAGTGATGGGGCCTCGGTAGTAGATGAGCAGTTCTTC. Residues: CATSDGASVVDEQFF.

The rearrangement joins TRBV6-2 or TRBV6-3 to TRBJ2-7; 13 positions agree with TRBD2. The V and J ends lost 2 bases and 3 bases, in that order; junction bases with no gene match: 19. Per germline, CDR1 MNHEY and CDR2 SVGEGT. This CDR3 has 21 residues. The DNA of the CDR3 is TGTGCCAGCAGTTACGATAGGGGACTAGCGGGACGAAAGGGCTATGGCTACGAGCAGTACTTC. It is translated as CASSYDRGLAGRKGYGYEQYF.

This sequence joins TRBV30 and TRBJ1-2, with D perhaps matching TRBD1 (5 bases). Looked up from germline, CDR1 is GTSNPN and CDR2 is SVGIG (reference sequence). V was trimmed by 2 bases and J by 7 bases, leaving 11 bases between them. The CDR3 loop spans 12 amino acids. CDR3 nucleotides: TGTGCCTGGAGTCCCGGCGGGGGTGGCTACACCTTC. Translating gives CAWSPGGGGYTF.

This chain uses TRBV11-3 with TRBJ2-1; D might be TRBD2 (5 bases). The CDR3 has 15 residues. CDR1 SGHNT and CDR2 YENEEA come from the germline V gene. Trimming cost V 2 bases and J 8 bases, with 16 bases left between them. The CDR3 here is CASSLYRGGVDEQFF. The CDR3 coding sequence is TGTGCCAGCAGCTTATATCGGGGTGGGGTCGATGAGCAGTTCTTC.